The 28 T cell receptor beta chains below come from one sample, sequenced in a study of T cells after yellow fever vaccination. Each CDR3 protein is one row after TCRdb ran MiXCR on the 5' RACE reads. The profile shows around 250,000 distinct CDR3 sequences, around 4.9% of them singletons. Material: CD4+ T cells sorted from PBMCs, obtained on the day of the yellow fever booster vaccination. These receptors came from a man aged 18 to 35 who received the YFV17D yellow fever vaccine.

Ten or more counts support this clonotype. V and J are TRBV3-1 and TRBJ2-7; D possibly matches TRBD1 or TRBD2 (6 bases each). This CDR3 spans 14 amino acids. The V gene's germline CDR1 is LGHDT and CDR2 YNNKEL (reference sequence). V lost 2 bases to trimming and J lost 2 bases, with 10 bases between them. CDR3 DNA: TGTGCCAGCAGCCAAAGAGGGGGGCCCTACGAGCAGTACTTC. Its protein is CASSQRGGPYEQYF.

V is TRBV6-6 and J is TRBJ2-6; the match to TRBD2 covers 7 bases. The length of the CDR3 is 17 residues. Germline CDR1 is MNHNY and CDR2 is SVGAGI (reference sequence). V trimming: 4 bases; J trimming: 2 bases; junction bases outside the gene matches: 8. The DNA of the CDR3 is TGTGCCAGCAGTTCCGTTTTGGGGGGGGCTGGGGCCAACGTCCTGACTTTC. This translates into CASSSVLGGAGANVLTF.

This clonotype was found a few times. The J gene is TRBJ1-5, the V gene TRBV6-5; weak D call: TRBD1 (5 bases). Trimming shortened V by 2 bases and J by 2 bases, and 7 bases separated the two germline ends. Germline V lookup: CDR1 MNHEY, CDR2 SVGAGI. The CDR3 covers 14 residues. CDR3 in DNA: TGTGCCAGCAGTTACGGGGGTGGCAATCAGCCCCAGCATTTT. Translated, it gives CASSYGGGNQPQHF.

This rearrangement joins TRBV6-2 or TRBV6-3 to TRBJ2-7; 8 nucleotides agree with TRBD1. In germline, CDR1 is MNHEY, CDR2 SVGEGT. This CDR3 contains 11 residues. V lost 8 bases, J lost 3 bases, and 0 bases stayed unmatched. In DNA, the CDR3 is TGTGCCAGCGGACAGGGCTACGAGCAGTACGTC. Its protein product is CASGQGYEQYV.

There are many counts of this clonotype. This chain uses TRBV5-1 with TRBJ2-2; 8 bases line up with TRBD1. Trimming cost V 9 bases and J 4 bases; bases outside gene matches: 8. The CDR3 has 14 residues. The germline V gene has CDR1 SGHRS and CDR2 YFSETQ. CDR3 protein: CATQTGDLTGELFF. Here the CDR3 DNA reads TGCGCCACCCAGACAGGGGATCTCACCGGGGAGCTGTTTTTT.

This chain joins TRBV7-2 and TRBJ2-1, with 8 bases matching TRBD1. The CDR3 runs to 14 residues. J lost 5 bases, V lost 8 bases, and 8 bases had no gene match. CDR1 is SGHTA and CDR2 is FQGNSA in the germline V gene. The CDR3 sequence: CASAPRTGHNEQFF. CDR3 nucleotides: TGTGCCAGCGCCCCGAGGACAGGGCACAATGAGCAGTTCTTC.

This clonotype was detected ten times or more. For the CDR3, the DNA is TGTGCCAGCAGTTTAGGCAGAAGCAATCAGCCCCAGCATTTT. Translating it yields CASSLGRSNQPQHF. The genes are TRBV12-3 or TRBV12-4 and TRBJ1-5, with D unresolved. CDR3 length: 14 amino acids. The V end lost 1 base, the J end lost 1 base, and 5 bases lay between the germline ends.

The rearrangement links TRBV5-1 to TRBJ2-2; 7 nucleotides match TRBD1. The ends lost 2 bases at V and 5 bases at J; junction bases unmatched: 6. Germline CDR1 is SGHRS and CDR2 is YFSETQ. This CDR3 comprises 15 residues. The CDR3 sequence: CASSLLTGVTGELFF. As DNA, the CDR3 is TGCGCCAGCAGCTTACTCACAGGGGTGACCGGGGAGCTGTTTTTT.

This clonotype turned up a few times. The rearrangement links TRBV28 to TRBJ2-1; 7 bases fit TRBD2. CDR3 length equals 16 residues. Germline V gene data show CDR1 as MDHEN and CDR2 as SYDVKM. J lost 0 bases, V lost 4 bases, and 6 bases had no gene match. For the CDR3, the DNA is TGTGCCAGCAGTTCCGTTTGGGGGGGCTCCTACAATGAGCAGTTCTTC. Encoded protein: CASSSVWGGSYNEQFF.

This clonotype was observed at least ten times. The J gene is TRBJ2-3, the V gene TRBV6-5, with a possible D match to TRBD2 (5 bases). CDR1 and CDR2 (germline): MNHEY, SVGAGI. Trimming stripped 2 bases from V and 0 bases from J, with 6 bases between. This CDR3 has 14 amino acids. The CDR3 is CASSYPGSTDTQYF. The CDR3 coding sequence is TGTGCCAGCAGTTACCCGGGAAGCACAGATACGCAGTATTTT.

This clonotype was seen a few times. For the CDR3, the DNA is TGCAGCGTTGTTCAGGGTGGTCAGCCCCAGCATTTT. It codes for CSVVQGGQPQHF. This rearrangement joins TRBV29-1 to TRBJ1-5; the D gene is possibly TRBD1 (5 bases). This CDR3 is 12 amino acids long. Trimming removed 4 bases from V and 6 bases from J, with 10 bases in between. CDR1 and CDR2 (germline): SQVTM, ANQGSEA.

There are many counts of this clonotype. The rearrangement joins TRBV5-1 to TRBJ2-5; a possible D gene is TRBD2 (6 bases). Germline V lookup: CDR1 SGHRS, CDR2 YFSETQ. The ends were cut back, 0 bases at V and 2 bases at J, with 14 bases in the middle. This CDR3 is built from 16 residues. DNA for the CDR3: TGCGCCAGCAGCTTGGCTCTCCAGGCGGGACAAGAGACCCAGTACTTC. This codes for CASSLALQAGQETQYF.

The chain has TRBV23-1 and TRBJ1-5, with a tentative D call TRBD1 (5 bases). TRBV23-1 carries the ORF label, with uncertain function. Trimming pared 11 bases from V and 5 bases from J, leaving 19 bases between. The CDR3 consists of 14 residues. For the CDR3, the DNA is TGCGCCCAAATCTCAGGGAGAGGAGATCAGCCCCAGCATTTT. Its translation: CAQISGRGDQPQHF.

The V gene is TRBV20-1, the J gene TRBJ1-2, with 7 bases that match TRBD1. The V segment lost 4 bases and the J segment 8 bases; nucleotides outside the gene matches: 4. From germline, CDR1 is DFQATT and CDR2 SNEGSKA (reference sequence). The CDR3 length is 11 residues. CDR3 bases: TGCAGTGCTAAGACAGGGAGCGGCTACACCTTC. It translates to CSAKTGSGYTF.

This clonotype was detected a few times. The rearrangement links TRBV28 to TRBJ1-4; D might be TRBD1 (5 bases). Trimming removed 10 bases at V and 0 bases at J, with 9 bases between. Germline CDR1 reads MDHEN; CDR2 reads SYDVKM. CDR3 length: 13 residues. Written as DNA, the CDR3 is TGTGCCACTCAGGGTCCAACTAATGAAAAACTGTTTTTT. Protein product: CATQGPTNEKLFF.

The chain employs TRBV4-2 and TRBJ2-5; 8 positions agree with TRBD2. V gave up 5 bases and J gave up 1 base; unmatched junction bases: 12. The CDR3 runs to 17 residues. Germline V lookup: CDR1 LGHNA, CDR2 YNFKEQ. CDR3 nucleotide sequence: TGTGCCAGCAGCAAACTAAGCGGGGGACCGATCCAAGAGACCCAGTACTTC. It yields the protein CASSKLSGGPIQETQYF.

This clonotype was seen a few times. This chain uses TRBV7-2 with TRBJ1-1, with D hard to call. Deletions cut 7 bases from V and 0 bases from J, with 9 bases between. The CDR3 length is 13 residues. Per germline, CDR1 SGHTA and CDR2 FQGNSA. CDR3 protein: CASKPGVNTEAFF. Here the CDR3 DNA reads TGTGCCAGCAAGCCCGGGGTGAACACTGAAGCTTTCTTT.

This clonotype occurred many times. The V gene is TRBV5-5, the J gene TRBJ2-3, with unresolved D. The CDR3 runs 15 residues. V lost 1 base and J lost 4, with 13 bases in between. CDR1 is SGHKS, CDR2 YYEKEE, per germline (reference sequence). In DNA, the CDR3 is TGTGCCAGCAGCTTGAACAGAATAAGATCAGATACGCAGTATTTT. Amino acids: CASSLNRIRSDTQYF.

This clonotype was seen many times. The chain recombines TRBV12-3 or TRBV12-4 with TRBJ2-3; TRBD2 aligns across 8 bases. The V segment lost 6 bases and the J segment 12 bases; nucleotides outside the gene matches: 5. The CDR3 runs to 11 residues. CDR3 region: CASSGGAFQYF. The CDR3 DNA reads TGTGCCAGCAGCGGGGGGGCCTTCCAGTATTTT.

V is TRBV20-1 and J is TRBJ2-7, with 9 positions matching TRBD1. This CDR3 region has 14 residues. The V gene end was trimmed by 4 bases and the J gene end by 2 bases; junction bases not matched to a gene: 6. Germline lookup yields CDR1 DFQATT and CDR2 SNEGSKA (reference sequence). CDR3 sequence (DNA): TGCAGTGCTATGTTCGGGACAGGGACCTACGAGCAGTACTTC. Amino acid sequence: CSAMFGTGTYEQYF.

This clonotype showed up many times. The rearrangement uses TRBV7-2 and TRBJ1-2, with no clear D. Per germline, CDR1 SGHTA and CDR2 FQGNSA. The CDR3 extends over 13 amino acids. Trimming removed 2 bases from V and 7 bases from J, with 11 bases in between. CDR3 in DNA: TGTGCCAGCAGCTTAACTCCCACGGGTGGCTACACCTTC. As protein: CASSLTPTGGYTF.

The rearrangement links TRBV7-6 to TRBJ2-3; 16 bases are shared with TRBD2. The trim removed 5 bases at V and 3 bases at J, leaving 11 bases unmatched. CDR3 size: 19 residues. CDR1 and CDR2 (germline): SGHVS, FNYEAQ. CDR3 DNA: TGTGCCAGCAGCACTAGGCCGGGACTAGCGGGGGGGCCGACAGATACGCAGTATTTT. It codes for CASSTRPGLAGGPTDTQYF.

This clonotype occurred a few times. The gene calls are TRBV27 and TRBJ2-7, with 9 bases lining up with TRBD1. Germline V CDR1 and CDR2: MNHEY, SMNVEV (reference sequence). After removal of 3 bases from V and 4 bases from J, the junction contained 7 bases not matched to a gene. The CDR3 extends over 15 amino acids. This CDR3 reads CASSFRGQGSYEQYF. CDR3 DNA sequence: TGTGCCAGCAGTTTTCGGGGACAGGGCAGTTACGAGCAGTACTTC.

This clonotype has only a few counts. The CDR3 DNA reads TGCAGTGCTAGAGTGCCCACAGATACGCAGTATTTT. Protein: CSARVPTDTQYF. The chain links TRBV20-1 to TRBJ2-3; no clear D. V lost 1 base and J lost 2, with 4 bases in between. The CDR3 length is 12 residues. Germline lookup yields CDR1 DFQATT and CDR2 SNEGSKA (reference sequence).

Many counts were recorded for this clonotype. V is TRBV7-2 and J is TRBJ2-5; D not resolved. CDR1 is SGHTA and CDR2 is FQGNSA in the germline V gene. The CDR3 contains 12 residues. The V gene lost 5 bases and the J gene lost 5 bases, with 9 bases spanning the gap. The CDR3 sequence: CASSIPLETQYF. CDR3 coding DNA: TGTGCCAGCAGCATCCCCTTGGAGACCCAGTACTTC. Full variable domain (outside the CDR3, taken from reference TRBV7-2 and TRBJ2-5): GAGVSQSPSNKVTEKGKDVELRCDPISGHTALYWYRQSLGQGLEFLIYFQGNSAPDKSGLPSDRFSAERTGGSVSTLTIQRTQQEDSAVYLCASSIPLETQYFGPGTRLLVL.

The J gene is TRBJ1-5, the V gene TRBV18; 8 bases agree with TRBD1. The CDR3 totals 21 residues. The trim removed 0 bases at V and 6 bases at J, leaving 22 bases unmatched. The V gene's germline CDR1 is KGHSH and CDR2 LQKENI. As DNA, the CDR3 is TGTGCCAGCTCACCACCAATAGGCGGACAGGGACGGGCGGTATCGAGTCAGCCCCAGCATTTT. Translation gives CASSPPIGGQGRAVSSQPQHF.

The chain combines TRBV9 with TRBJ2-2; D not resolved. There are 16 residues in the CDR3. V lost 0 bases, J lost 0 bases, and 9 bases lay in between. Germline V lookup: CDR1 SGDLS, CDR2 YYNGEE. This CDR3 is CASSVGHPANTGELFF. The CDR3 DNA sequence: TGTGCCAGCAGCGTAGGGCATCCCGCGAACACCGGGGAGCTGTTTTTT.

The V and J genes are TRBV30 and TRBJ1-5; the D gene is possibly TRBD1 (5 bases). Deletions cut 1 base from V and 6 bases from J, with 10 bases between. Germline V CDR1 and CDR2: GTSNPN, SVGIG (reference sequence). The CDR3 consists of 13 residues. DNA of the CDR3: TGTGCCTGGAGTGGGGGACCCCTTCAGCCCCAGCATTTT. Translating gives CAWSGGPLQPQHF.